This TCR beta chain was profiled in a study of cytomegalovirus exposure and HLA in healthy donors. Whole-study results and caveats: Equally common other TCR beta chains were less clonally expanded than HLA-associated ones, a later analysis found. Rare TCR sequences dominated, though some public TCRs recurred in many donors. HLA allele associations emerged for under 20,000 TCR beta sequences in a later analysis, at 0.05 false discovery rate.

The PCR had 60 Vbeta and 13 Jbeta primers. Assay: immunoSEQ multiplex PCR; the TCRdb copy retains only in-frame clones and omits some. The sample records roughly 170,000 clones, around 80% being singletons. V shed 8 bases, J shed 2 bases, and the junction held 9 bases outside the gene matches. The CDR3 loop spans 14 amino acids. Germline V lookup: CDR1 SNHLY, CDR2 FYNNEI. On this clone: As yet, its antigen is unknown.

Sequenced material: PBMCs. This chain joins TRBV2 and TRBJ2-7; 7 bases are shared with TRBD2. The sequence was obtained from a young woman in good health and CMV-seronegative. In DNA, the CDR3 is TGTGCCAGCGGAGCGCTAGCGGATACCTACGAGCAGTACTTC. This codes for CASGALADTYEQYF.